The 11 T cell receptor beta chains in this list originate from one sample, sequenced in a study of blood T cells in healthy people across ages. With a J-beta primer mix and a sample-barcoded 5' primer, a second PCR ran about 7 to 12 cycles. One entry per CDR3 protein, called by TCRdb with MiXCR from the 5' RACE reads. The sample consists of hundreds of thousands of distinct CDR3 sequences, about 56% of them appearing once. Source material: blood. The receptors originated from a man in his forties in good health.

This sequence joins TRBV14 and TRBJ2-5; D is possibly TRBD1 or TRBD2 (5 bases each). Germline V lookup: CDR1 SGHDN, CDR2 FVKESK. The V and J ends lost 0 bases and 5 bases respectively, with 28 bases between them. The CDR3 contains 20 residues. The CDR3 DNA reads TGTGCCAGCAGCCAAGATCTCGATGATCGGGGCCGGACGGTTCGGGAGACCCAGTACTTC. It yields the protein CASSQDLDDRGRTVRETQYF.

This clonotype was observed a handful of times. The chain is built from TRBV10-3 and TRBJ2-7; no firm D call. Trimming pared 6 bases from V and 2 bases from J, leaving 14 bases between. Germline values: CDR1 ENHRY, CDR2 SYGVKD. This CDR3 is built from 14 residues. CDR3: CAISNNPATYEQYF. The CDR3 region has the DNA TGTGCCATCAGCAACAATCCAGCCACCTACGAGCAGTACTTC.

This clonotype was observed once. The rearrangement links TRBV7-8 to TRBJ2-4, with D possibly being TRBD1 (6 bases). Germline assignment: CDR1 SGHVS and CDR2 FQNEAQ. V gave up 3 bases and J gave up 1 base, with 16 bases separating them. The CDR3 spans 17 residues. The CDR3 region is CASSFQLDRCAKNIQYF. The CDR3 DNA is TGTGCCAGCAGCTTTCAGTTGGACAGATGCGCCAAAAACATTCAGTACTTC.

The V call is TRBV28, the J call TRBJ2-3; TRBD2 is a possible D gene (6 bases). This CDR3 is 17 amino acids long. Looked up from germline, CDR1 is MDHEN and CDR2 is SYDVKM. Trimming took 4 bases from V and 4 from J, leaving 21 bases between them. The CDR3 DNA reads TGTGCCAGCAGTTCTTTATTCCACCCTAGCGTCCCAGATACGCAGTATTTT. Translating it yields CASSSLFHPSVPDTQYF.

This chain uses TRBV7-3 with TRBJ2-1; D may be TRBD2 (6 bases). The germline gives CDR1 SGHTA, CDR2 FQGTGA. The CDR3 consists of 17 residues. V lost 5 bases, J lost 13 bases, and 30 bases lay in between. The CDR3 bases are TGTGCCAGCAGCCAAGGGAAACTAGCCGGTATTCGGGAGACCCAGTTCTTC. Amino acids: CASSQGKLAGIRETQFF.

This clonotype showed up just a few times. The V gene is TRBV7-9, the J gene TRBJ1-3, with no clear D. Germline V CDR1 and CDR2: SEHNR, FQNEAQ (reference sequence). The CDR3 extends over 14 amino acids. Trimming stripped 4 bases from V and 0 bases from J, with 7 bases between. CDR3 sequence reads: CASSYRGSGNTIYF. The CDR3 DNA follows: TGTGCCAGCAGCTATCGGGGCTCTGGAAACACCATATATTTT.

The chain links TRBV5-1 to TRBJ2-5; tentatively, D is TRBD1 (5 bases). Germline V CDR1 and CDR2: SGHRS, YFSETQ. Trimming removed 6 bases at V and 1 base at J, with 13 bases between. CDR3 length: 14 residues. As DNA, the CDR3 is TGCGCCAGCAACTTCGGACAACTCCAAGAGACCCAGTACTTC. Its protein product is CASNFGQLQETQYF.

This clonotype was seen only a few times. The chain employs TRBV7-2 and TRBJ1-5; D is perhaps TRBD1 (5 bases). Deletions cut 5 bases from V and 4 bases from J, with 9 bases between. Germline CDR1 and CDR2: SGHTA and FQGNSA. The CDR3 consists of 13 residues. CDR3 coding DNA: TGTGCCAGCAGCCCTCGGGGGAATCAGCCCCAGCATTTT. Protein sequence: CASSPRGNQPQHF.

The sample holds a few counts of this clonotype. This chain connects TRBV7-2 to TRBJ2-5; no reliable D call. V was cut by 3 bases and J by 5 bases, with 10 bases left in between. The length of the CDR3 is 13 residues. Looked up from germline, CDR1 is SGHTA and CDR2 is FQGNSA. Here the CDR3 reads CASSFGLGETQYF. CDR3 nucleotides: TGTGCCAGCAGCTTCGGGTTGGGGGAGACCCAGTACTTC. The full variable domain, completed using reference TRBV7-2 and TRBJ2-5, is GAGVSQSPSNKVTEKGKDVELRCDPISGHTALYWYRQSLGQGLEFLIYFQGNSAPDKSGLPSDRFSAERTGGSVSTLTIQRTQQEDSAVYLCASSFGLGETQYFGPGTRLLVL.

The chain joins TRBV29-1 to TRBJ2-7; D is undetermined. The CDR3 is 12 residues long. V was trimmed by 0 bases and J by 5 bases, leaving 8 bases between them. Germline CDR1 and CDR2: SQVTM and ANQGSEA. The CDR3 nucleotides read TGCAGCGTTGAAGAGGCGTCGGACGAGCAGTACTTC. Translated, it gives CSVEEASDEQYF.

There are a few counts of this clonotype. This sequence joins TRBV4-2 and TRBJ2-6; D remains unclear. CDR3 length equals 17 residues. V lost 0 bases to trimming and J lost 1 base, with 10 bases between them. Germline loops: CDR1 LGHNA, CDR2 YNFKEQ. The DNA of the CDR3 is TGTGCCAGCAGCCAAGATTCCCTAGGATCTGGGGCCAACGTCCTGACTTTC. Amino acid sequence: CASSQDSLGSGANVLTF.